What follows is one T cell receptor (beta chain) and its context. Its target is not known. The data originate from a study of shared clonotypes between healthy human individuals. Study-wide findings and caveats: Naive CD4 clonotypes were shared across several donors at roughly 4.6%. Researchers sampled blood only, noting tissue repertoires likely differ.

A CD45RA-negative memory subset and a CD45RA+ naive subset were separated from the CD4+ cells. Sequencing was performed with immunoSEQ multiplex PCR; in TCRdb, only in-frame clones are kept and a portion is missing. The top ten hold roughly 0.13% of the sample, which has around 2.1 million clones, 90% to 96% seen once. Looked up from germline, CDR1 is SGHAT and CDR2 is FQNNGV. The CDR3 runs 13 residues. V was shortened by 5 bases and J by 7 bases, with 11 bases between the two germline ends. V usage is TRBV11-2 and J usage is TRBJ2-2, with D possibly being TRBD1 (6 bases). The receptor comes from a man aged 18 to 30 in good health. The sequenced material came from naive CD4+ T cells sorted from blood. The subset here: CD45RA+ positively selected. The CDR3 DNA is TGTGCCAGCAGCGCACAGGGATTCGGGGAGCTGTTTTTT. This translates into CASSAQGFGELFF.